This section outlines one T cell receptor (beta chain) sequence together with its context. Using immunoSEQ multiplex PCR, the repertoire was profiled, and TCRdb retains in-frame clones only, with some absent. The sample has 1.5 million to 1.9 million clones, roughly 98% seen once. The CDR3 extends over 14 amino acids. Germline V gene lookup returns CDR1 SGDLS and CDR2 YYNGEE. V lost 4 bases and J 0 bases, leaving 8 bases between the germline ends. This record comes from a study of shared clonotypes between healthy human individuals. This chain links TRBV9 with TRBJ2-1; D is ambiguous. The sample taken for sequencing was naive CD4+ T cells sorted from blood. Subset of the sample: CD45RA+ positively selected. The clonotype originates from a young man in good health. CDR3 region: CASSMYTSYNEQFF. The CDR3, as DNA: TGTGCCAGCAGCATGTACACCTCCTACAATGAGCAGTTCTTC.